Listed below are T cell receptor beta chains from one sample, sequenced in a study of vaccination and CD4 T cells after COVID-19. TCRdb re-analysed the PCR reads in MiXCR, keeping a single row per CDR3 protein. Of approximately 16,000 distinct CDR3 sequences listed, approximately 50% are singletons. No antigens are known for them. Material for sequencing was CD4+ T cells from blood, cultured in vitro. The origin of the receptors is a human donor who had recovered from COVID-19. CDR3s include the opening cysteine and the closing phenylalanine or tryptophan. D genes are given only for firm matches. Expanded clones get a size class; other rows say once, few or many, or leave the size out.

TRBJ1-6 - TRBV6-1 - TGTGCCAGCAGTCCCCTCGGGTATAATTCACCCCTCCACTTT CASSPLGYNSPLHF
TRBJ1-5 few TRBV6-2/TRBV6-3 - TGTGCCAGCAGGTCTGGGGGGACCGGGGAGCCCCAGCATTTT CASRSGGTGEPQHF
TRBJ2-7 - TRBV20-1 - TGCAGTGCTAGAGGTTGGGGTGGCTCCTACGAGCAGTACTTC CSARGWGGSYEQYF
TRBJ2-3 - TRBV24-1 - TGTGCCACTCAAACTAGAGAAAGCACAGATACGCAGTATTTT CATQTRESTDTQYF
TRBJ2-7 - TRBV6-1 TRBD2 TGTGCCAGCAGTCTCACACTAGCGGGAGATCTCTACGAGCAGTACTTC CASSLTLAGDLYEQYF
TRBJ2-7 - TRBV5-4 - TGTGCCAGCAGCTCCGGGGGGCACTCCTACGAGCAGTACTTC CASSSGGHSYEQYF
TRBJ1-2 - TRBV2 - TGTGCCAGCAGGGAGTTGGGGAGGGGTTGGGATGGCTACACCTTC CASRELGRGWDGYTF
TRBJ1-1 - TRBV30 - TGTGCCTGGAGCCTCGAGGGGGGGACTGAAGCTTTCTTT CAWSLEGGTEAFF
TRBJ2-4 - TRBV6-2/TRBV6-3 TRBD1 TGTGCCAGCAGTTGGGGGACAGGGAGAGCCAAAAACATTCAGTACTTC CASSWGTGRAKNIQYF
TRBJ1-5 - TRBV6-1 - TGTGCCAGCAGTGGCCAGGCAGGGCGTTATCAGCCCCAGCATTTT CASSGQAGRYQPQHF
TRBJ2-7 - TRBV2 TRBD1 TGTGCCAGCGCCATACAGGGGTGGTCCTACGAGCAGTACTTC CASAIQGWSYEQYF
TRBJ2-5 - TRBV12-3/TRBV12-4 TRBD1 TGTGCCAGCAGGGATGGGACAGGCCATCGGGAGACCCAGTACTTC CASRDGTGHRETQYF
TRBJ1-6 few TRBV12-3/TRBV12-4 - TGTGCCAGCAGTTTACAGGGGTCCTATAATTCACCCCTCCACTTT CASSLQGSYNSPLHF
TRBJ2-2 - TRBV20-1 - TGCAGTGTCAGAAAGGACCTGAACACCGGGGAGCTGTTTTTT CSVRKDLNTGELFF
TRBJ1-2 few TRBV20-1 TRBD1 TGCAGTGCTAGAGTGGCCACAGGGGCTTATGGCTACACCTTC CSARVATGAYGYTF
TRBJ1-2 - TRBV2 TRBD1 TGTGCCAGCAGTCGGACAGGGTATGGCTACACCTTC CASSRTGYGYTF
TRBJ2-4 - TRBV27 TRBD1 TGTGCCAGCGCGCCTTGGACAGGGCGGACCAAAAACATTCAGTACTTC CASAPWTGRTKNIQYF
TRBJ1-1 - TRBV5-1 - TGCGCCAGCAGCTTGCTGCCCCTCTCGAACACTGAAGCTTTCTTT CASSLLPLSNTEAFF
TRBJ2-1 once TRBV20-1 TRBD1 TGCAGTGCTAGTAACCGGGACAGGGTTTACGGTGAGCAGTTCTTC CSASNRDRVYGEQFF
TRBJ2-2 - TRBV11-3 TRBD1 TGTGCCAGCAGCTTATCAAACAGGGGGCCCACCGGGGAGCTGTTTTTT CASSLSNRGPTGELFF
TRBJ1-2 few TRBV10-3 - TGTGCCATCAGTGAGTCCCGGGGGGCGCCGAACTATGGCTACACCTTC CAISESRGAPNYGYTF
TRBJ2-4 - TRBV6-2/TRBV6-3 - TGTGCCAGCAGTTACAGCACGGGGGACGGAATTCAGTACTTC CASSYSTGDGIQYF
TRBJ2-3 - TRBV27 - TGTGCCAGCAGTTTTGGATTACGGGGATGGCTAGATACGCAGTATTTT CASSFGLRGWLDTQYF
TRBJ1-2 medium-sized TRBV20-1 - TGCAGTGCTAGAGACCAGACTAACTATGGCTACACCTTC CSARDQTNYGYTF
TRBJ1-1 - TRBV18 - TGTGCCAGCTCACCACCGGTTGGGGAGGAGACTTTCTTT CASSPPVGEETFF
TRBJ1-5 - TRBV6-5 - TGTGCCAGCAGATACCCCACCGATCTGGTCAGCAATCAGCCCCAGCATTTT CASRYPTDLVSNQPQHF
TRBJ1-2 - TRBV9 TRBD1 TGTGCCAGCAGCGCACCGGGACAGGGTCCGTTAAACTATGGCTACACCTTC CASSAPGQGPLNYGYTF
TRBJ2-1 - TRBV6-1 TRBD2 TGTGCCAGCAGGACCTCCTGGCGGGAGAGGGCCTACAATGAGCAGTTCTTC CASRTSWRERAYNEQFF
TRBJ2-1 once TRBV10-3 TRBD2 TGTGCCATCAGGCCTAGCGGTTTCGGGAATGAGCAGTTCTTC CAIRPSGFGNEQFF
TRBJ2-1 - TRBV12-3/TRBV12-4 - TGTGCCAGCAGTTTGGTCCAAGTCAATGAGCAGTTCTTC CASSLVQVNEQFF
TRBJ1-1 - TRBV5-1 - TGCGCCAGCAGCTTGTCCGCAGGGGCAGGCACTGAAGCTTTCTTT CASSLSAGAGTEAFF
TRBJ2-5 - TRBV18 TRBD1 TGTGCCAGCTCACCACCGGGACAGAAAGAGACCCAGTACTTC CASSPPGQKETQYF
TRBJ2-7 few TRBV18 - TGTGCCAGCTCACCACCTGGCCAAACCCAGTACGAGCAGTACTTC CASSPPGQTQYEQYF
TRBJ2-5 - TRBV7-6 - TGTGCCAGCAGCTTAACCCCCCTGACCCAGTACTTC CASSLTPLTQYF
TRBJ1-3 - TRBV2 - TGTGCCAGCGGTCGGGCACCCGGAAACACCATATATTTT CASGRAPGNTIYF
TRBJ2-2 - TRBV27 - TGTGCCAGCAGTTCTACCCCTCCCGCAGGACGAAACACCGGGGAGCTGTTTTTT CASSSTPPAGRNTGELFF
TRBJ1-6 - TRBV7-7 - TGTGCTAGCAGCTTAGAAAGGGGGTCACCCCTCCACTTT CASSLERGSPLHF
TRBJ1-2 - TRBV4-1 TRBD1 TGCGCCAGCAGCCCACCGGGGGACAGGGGATTCTCTGGCTACACCTTC CASSPPGDRGFSGYTF
TRBJ2-7 - TRBV6-1 - TGTGCCAGCAGTCTGGGTCTAGGGGGGCCCTACGAGCAGTACTTC CASSLGLGGPYEQYF
TRBJ2-5 few TRBV15 - TGTGCCACCAGCAGGGCCGAGGCCCAGTACTTC CATSRAEAQYF
TRBJ1-1 few TRBV20-1 - TGCAGTGCTAGAGACCGGGAGGCCGGGAGCACTGAAGCTTTCTTT CSARDREAGSTEAFF
TRBJ1-5 - TRBV2 TRBD1 TGTGCCAGCAGGCCGACAGGGAGCACGGGACAGCCCCAGCATTTT CASRPTGSTGQPQHF